The entry below describes one T cell receptor (beta chain). This entry belongs to a study of blood T cell repertoires in COVID-19. Study-level information: Sites across the United States, Italy and Spain contributed samples from acute and convalescent COVID-19.

Authors' processing steps: Estimation of nucleated cell counts relied on the amplification of reference gene primers. Assay used: immunoSEQ multiplex PCR; TCRdb lists only in-frame clones, some missing. That table is the source of V, J and clone size, and D and trimming were worked out from the DNA. The sample includes nearly 200,000 clones, approximately 91% of them seen just once. The CDR3 loop spans 13 amino acids. The germline V and J ends were trimmed by 6 bases and 7 bases, with 13 bases remaining between them. In germline, CDR1 is MDHEN, CDR2 SYDVKM. The sequence came from a woman aged 40 to 50 who had recovered from COVID-19. The material sequenced was peripheral blood. V usage is TRBV28 and J usage is TRBJ1-5; D might be TRBD1 (6 bases). The CDR3: CASREQGRQPQHF. CDR3 nucleotide sequence: TGTGCCAGCAGAGAACAGGGTAGGCAGCCCCAGCATTTT.